This record covers a single T cell receptor (beta chain). The data belong to a study of monozygotic twins with inflammatory bowel disease. The CDR3 spans 15 residues. Germline loops: CDR1 SNHLY, CDR2 FYNNEI. With the 5' RACE reads reprocessed, TCRdb shows one record per CDR3 protein and no DNA. The specimen's table records roughly 170,000 distinct CDR3 sequences. The sample taken for sequencing was blood. The V and J genes are TRBV2 and TRBJ2-2; no DNA is available, so the TRBD1 call from TCRdb remains unchecked. This clonotype was obtained from a human donor with ulcerative colitis or Crohn's disease, or a healthy co-twin of an affected twin (not recorded which). The CDR3 here is CASSDRGIRNGELFF.